The clone carrying this T cell receptor beta chain was found a few times. The entry originates in a study of blood T cells in healthy people across ages. Through a sample-barcoded 5' primer and a J-beta primer mix, a second PCR was run for roughly 6 to 11 cycles. From the 5' RACE reads, TCRdb called clonotypes with MiXCR, one entry per CDR3 protein. The repertoire holds almost 1 million distinct CDR3 sequences, with around 54% as singletons. The TCR sequence derives from a woman aged 55-75 years in good health. Sequencing was performed on blood.

The CDR3 DNA reads TGTGCCAGCAGACAAGAGAGGACCCAGTACTTC. Encoded protein: CASRQERTQYF. The chain is built from TRBV2 and TRBJ2-5; D is unresolved. The ends were cut back, 6 bases at V and 7 bases at J, with 9 bases in the middle. This CDR3 region has 11 residues. Germline V gene data show CDR1 as SNHLY and CDR2 as FYNNEI.